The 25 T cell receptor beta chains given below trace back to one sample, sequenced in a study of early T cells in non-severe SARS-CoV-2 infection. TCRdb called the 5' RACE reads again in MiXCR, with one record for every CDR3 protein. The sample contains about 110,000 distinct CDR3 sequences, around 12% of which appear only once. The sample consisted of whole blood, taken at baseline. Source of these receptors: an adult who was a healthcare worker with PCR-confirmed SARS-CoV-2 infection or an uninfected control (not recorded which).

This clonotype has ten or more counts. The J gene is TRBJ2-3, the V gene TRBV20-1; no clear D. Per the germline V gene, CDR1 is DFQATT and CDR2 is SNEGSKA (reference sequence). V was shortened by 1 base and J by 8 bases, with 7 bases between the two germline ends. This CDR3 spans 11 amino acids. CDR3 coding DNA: TGCAGTGCTAGAGGGCCGGGTACGCAGTATTTT. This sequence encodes CSARGPGTQYF.

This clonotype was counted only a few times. CDR3 region: CASSLKGSYNEQFF. The CDR3 region has the DNA TGTGCCAGCAGCTTAAAGGGTTCCTACAATGAGCAGTTCTTC. The chain is built from TRBV5-5 and TRBJ2-1; the D is unclear. Trimming cost V 2 bases and J 1 base, with 7 bases left between them. In germline, CDR1 is SGHKS, CDR2 YYEKEE (reference sequence). This CDR3 is built from 14 residues.

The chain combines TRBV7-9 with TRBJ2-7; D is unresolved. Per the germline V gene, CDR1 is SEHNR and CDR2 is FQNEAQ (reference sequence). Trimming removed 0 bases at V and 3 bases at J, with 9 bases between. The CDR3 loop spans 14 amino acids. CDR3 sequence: CASSLAGQSYEQYF. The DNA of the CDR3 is TGTGCCAGCAGCTTAGCCGGGCAGAGCTACGAGCAGTACTTC.

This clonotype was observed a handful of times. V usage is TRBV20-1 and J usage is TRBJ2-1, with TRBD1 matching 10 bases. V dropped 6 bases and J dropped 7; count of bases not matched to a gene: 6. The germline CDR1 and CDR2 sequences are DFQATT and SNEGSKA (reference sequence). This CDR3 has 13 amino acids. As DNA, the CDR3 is TGCAGTGCAATCCGGGACAGGGGAAATGAGCAGTTCTTC. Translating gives CSAIRDRGNEQFF.

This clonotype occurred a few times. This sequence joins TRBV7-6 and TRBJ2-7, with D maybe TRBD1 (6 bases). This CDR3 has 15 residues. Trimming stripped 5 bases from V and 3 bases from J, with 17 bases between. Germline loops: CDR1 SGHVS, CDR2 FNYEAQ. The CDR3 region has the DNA TGTGCCAGCAGCCTAGAGGACAGCGCCGGCTACGAGCAGTACTTC. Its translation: CASSLEDSAGYEQYF.

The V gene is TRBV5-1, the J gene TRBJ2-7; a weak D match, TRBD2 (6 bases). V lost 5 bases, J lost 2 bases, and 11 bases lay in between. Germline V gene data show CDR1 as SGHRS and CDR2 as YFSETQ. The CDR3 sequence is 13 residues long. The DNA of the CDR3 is TGCGCCAGCAGTCGGGACTCGCCCTACGAGCAGTACTTC. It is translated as CASSRDSPYEQYF.

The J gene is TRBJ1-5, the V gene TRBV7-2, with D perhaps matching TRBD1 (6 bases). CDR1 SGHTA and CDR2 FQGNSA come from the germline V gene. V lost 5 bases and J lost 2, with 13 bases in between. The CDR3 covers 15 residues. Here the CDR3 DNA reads TGTGCCAGCAGCCGAATACAGGGAGGCAATCAGCCCCAGCATTTT. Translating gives CASSRIQGGNQPQHF.

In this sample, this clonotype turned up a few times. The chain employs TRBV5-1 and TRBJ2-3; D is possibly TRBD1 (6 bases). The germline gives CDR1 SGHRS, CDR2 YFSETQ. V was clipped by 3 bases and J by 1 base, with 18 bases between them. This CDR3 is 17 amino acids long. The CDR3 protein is CASSSARTDGGTDTQYF. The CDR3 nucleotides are TGCGCCAGCAGCTCCGCCCGGACAGATGGGGGCACAGATACGCAGTATTTT.

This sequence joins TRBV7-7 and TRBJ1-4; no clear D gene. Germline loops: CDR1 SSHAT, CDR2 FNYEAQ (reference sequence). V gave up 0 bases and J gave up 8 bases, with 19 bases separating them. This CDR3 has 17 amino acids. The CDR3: CASSLAVEQSIMEKLFF. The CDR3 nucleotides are TGTGCCAGCAGCTTAGCGGTGGAACAGTCAATTATGGAAAAACTGTTTTTT.

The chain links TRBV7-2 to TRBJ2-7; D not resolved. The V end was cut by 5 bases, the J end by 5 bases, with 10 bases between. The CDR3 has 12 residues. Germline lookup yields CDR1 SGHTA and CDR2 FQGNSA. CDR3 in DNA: TGTGCCAGCAGCCCTCGAGGTCACGAGCAGTACTTC. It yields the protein CASSPRGHEQYF.

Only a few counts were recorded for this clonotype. Here the CDR3 DNA reads TGCGCCAGCAGCTTGGGTCGCGGAGAACACACCGGGGAGCTGTTTTTT. Translation: CASSLGRGEHTGELFF. V and J are TRBV5-1 and TRBJ2-2; unclear D gene. CDR1 and CDR2 from the germline V gene are SGHRS and YFSETQ. Trimming pared 0 bases from V and 3 bases from J, leaving 12 bases between. The CDR3 extends over 16 amino acids.

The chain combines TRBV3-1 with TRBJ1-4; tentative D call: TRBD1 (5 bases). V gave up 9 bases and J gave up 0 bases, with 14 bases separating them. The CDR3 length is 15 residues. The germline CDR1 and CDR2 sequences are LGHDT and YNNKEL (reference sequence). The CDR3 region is CASRWGGATNEKLFF. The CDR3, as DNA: TGTGCCAGTCGGTGGGGGGGAGCAACTAATGAAAAACTGTTTTTT. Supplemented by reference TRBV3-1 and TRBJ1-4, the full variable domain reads DTAVSQTPKYLVTQMGNDKSIKCEQNLGHDTMYWYKQDSKKFLKIMFSYNNKELIINETVPNRFSPKSPDKAHLNLHINSLELGDSAVYFCASRWGGATNEKLFFGSGTQLSVL.

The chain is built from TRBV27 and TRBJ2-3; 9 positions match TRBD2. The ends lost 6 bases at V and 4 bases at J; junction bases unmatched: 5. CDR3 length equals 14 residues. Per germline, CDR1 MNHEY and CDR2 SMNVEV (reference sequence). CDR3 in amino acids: CASRPGLAADTQYF. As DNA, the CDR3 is TGTGCCAGCAGACCGGGACTAGCCGCAGATACGCAGTATTTT.

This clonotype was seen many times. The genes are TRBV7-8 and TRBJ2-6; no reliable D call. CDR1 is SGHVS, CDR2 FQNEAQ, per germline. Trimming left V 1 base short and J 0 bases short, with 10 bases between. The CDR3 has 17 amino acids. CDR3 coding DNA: TGTGCCAGCAGCTTAGACACGGAATTCTCTGGGGCCAACGTCCTGACTTTC. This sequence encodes CASSLDTEFSGANVLTF.

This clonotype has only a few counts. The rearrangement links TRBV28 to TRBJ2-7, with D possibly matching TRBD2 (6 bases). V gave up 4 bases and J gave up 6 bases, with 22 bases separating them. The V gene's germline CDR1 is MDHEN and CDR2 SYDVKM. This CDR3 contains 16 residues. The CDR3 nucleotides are TGTGCCAGCAGTTCCCCGGAGGGAGCCAGGATTCGCGAGCAGTACTTC. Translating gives CASSSPEGARIREQYF.

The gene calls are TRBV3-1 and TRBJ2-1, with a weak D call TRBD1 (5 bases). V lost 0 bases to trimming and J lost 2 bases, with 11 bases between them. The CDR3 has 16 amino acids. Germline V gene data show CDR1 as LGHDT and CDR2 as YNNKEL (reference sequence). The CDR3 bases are TGTGCCAGCAGCCAAGACAACAGGATCCCCTACAATGAGCAGTTCTTC. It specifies CASSQDNRIPYNEQFF.

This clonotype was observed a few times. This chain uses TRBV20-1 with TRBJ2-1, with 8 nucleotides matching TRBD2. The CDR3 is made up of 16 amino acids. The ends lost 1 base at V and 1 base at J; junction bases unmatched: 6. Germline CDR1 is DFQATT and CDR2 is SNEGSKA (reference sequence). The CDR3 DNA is TGCAGTGCTAGAGGAGAGCGGGGGAGGTCCTACAATGAGCAGTTCTTC. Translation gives CSARGERGRSYNEQFF.

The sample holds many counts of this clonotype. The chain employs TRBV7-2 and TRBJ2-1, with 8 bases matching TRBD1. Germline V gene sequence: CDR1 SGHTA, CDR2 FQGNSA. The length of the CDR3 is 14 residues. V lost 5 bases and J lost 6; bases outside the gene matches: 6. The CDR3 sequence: CASSHQTGANEQFF. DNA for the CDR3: TGTGCCAGCAGCCACCAGACAGGGGCCAATGAGCAGTTCTTC. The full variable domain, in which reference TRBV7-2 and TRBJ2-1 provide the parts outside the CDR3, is GAGVSQSPSNKVTEKGKDVELRCDPISGHTALYWYRQSLGQGLEFLIYFQGNSAPDKSGLPSDRFSAERTGGSVSTLTIQRTQQEDSAVYLCASSHQTGANEQFFGPGTRLTVL.

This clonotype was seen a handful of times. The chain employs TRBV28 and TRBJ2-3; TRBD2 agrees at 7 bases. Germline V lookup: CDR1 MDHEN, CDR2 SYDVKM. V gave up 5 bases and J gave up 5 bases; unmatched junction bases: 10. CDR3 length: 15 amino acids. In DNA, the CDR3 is TGTGCCAGCAGTCGGGGGGAGATCTCTGGAGATACGCAGTATTTT. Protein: CASSRGEISGDTQYF.

The CDR3 here is CASSSPGLAPSTDTQYF. Here the CDR3 DNA reads TGTGCCAGCAGTTCGCCCGGACTAGCCCCTAGCACAGATACGCAGTATTTT. The chain employs TRBV6-6 and TRBJ2-3, with 8 nucleotides matching TRBD2. CDR1 and CDR2 (germline): MNHNY, SVGAGI (reference sequence). The CDR3 totals 17 residues. With 4 bases clipped from V and 0 bases from J, the junction kept 9 bases outside the gene matches.

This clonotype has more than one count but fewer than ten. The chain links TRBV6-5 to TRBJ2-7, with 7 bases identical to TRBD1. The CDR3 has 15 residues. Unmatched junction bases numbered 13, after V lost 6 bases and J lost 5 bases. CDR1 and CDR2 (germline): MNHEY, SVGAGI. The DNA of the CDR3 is TGTGCCAGCAGCCCCACCCGAAATGACAGGGACGAGCAGTACTTC. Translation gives CASSPTRNDRDEQYF.

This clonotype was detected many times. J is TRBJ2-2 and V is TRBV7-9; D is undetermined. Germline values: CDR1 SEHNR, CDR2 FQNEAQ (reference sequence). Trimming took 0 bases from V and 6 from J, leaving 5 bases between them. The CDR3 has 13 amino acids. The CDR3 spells CASSLAGSGELFF. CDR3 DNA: TGTGCCAGCAGCTTAGCGGGCTCCGGGGAGCTGTTTTTT.

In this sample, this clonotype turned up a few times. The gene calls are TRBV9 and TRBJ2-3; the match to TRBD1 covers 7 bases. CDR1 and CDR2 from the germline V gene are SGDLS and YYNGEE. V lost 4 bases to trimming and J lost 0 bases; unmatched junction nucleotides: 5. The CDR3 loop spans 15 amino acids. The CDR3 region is CASSHPGGSTDTQYF. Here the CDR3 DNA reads TGTGCCAGCAGCCATCCAGGGGGAAGCACAGATACGCAGTATTTT.

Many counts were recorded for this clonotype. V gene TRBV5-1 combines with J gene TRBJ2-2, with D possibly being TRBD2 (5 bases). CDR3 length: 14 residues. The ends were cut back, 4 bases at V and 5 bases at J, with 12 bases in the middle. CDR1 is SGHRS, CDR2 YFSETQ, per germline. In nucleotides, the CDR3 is TGCGCCAGCAGCCGGGCGAGGGAAACCGGGGAGCTGTTTTTT. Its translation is CASSRARETGELFF.

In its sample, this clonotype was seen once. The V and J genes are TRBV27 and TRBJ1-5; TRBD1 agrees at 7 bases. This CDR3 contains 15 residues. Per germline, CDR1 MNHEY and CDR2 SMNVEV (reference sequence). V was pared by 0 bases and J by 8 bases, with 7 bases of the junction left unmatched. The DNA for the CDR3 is TGTGCCAGCAGTTTATCGACAGGGCGCTTCGAGCCCCAGCATTTT. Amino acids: CASSLSTGRFEPQHF.